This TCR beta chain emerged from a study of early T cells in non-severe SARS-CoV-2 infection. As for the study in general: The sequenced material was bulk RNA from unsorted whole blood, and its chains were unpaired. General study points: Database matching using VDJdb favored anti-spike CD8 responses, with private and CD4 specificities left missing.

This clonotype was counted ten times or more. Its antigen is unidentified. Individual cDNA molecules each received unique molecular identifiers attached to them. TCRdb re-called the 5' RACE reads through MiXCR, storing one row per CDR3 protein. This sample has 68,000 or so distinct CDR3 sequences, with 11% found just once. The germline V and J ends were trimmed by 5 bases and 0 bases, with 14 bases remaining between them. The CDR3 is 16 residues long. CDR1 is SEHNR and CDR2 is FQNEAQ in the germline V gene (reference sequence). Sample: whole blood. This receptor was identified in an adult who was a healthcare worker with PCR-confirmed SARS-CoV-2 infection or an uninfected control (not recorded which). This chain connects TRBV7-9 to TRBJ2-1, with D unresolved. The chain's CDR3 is CASSSRSQNSYNEQFF. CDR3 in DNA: TGTGCCAGCAGCAGCAGGTCGCAAAACTCCTACAATGAGCAGTTCTTC.